Listed here are 3 T cell receptor beta chains from one sample, sequenced in a study of beta chain features in type 1 diabetes. Every bit of the isolated RNA underwent reverse transcription, so sequencing read expressed TCRB transcripts. Using immunoSEQ multiplex PCR, the repertoire was profiled, and TCRdb retains in-frame clones only, with some absent. The sample contains 620,000 or so clones, around 16% of which appear only once. Sequencing was performed on naive CD4+ T cells from blood. The receptors here all came from a young man in good health.

With respect to this clone: The sample has other DNA sequences that encode this CDR3 too. The V call is TRBV7-3, the J call TRBJ2-7, with 10 bases lining up with TRBD1. Trimming cost V 5 bases and J 2 bases; bases outside gene matches: 3. The CDR3 length is 14 residues. CDR1 is SGHTA, CDR2 FQGTGA, per germline. CDR3 bases: TGTGCCAGCAGCCTGGGGACAGGGGCCTACGAGCAGTACTTC. Translation: CASSLGTGAYEQYF.

This clone was seen a handful of times. The CDR3 sequence is CASSPTGAQYF. Here the CDR3 DNA reads TGTGCCAGCTCACCGACAGGGGCCCAGTACTTC. This sequence joins TRBV18 and TRBJ2-5; TRBD1 matches 8 bases. After removal of 3 bases from V and 9 bases from J, the junction contained 0 bases not matched to a gene. Germline CDR1 and CDR2: KGHSH and LQKENI. The CDR3 spans 11 residues.

In its sample, this clone was seen a few times. V gene TRBV5-4 combines with J gene TRBJ2-2, with D perhaps TRBD1 (7 bases). The CDR3 spans 15 residues. The V gene lost 0 bases and the J gene lost 6 bases, with 12 bases spanning the gap. The germline gives CDR1 SGHNT, CDR2 YYREEE (reference sequence). Here the CDR3 DNA reads TGTGCCAGCAGCTTGGAAACAGGGGAGGCCGGGGAGCTGTTTTTT. Protein: CASSLETGEAGELFF. The whole variable domain, remainder taken from reference TRBV5-4 and TRBJ2-2, is ETGVTQSPTHLIKTRGQQVTLRCSSQSGHNTVSWYQQALGQGPQFIFQYYREEENGRGNFPPRFSGLQFPNYSSELNVNALELDDSALYLCASSLETGEAGELFFGEGSRLTVL.